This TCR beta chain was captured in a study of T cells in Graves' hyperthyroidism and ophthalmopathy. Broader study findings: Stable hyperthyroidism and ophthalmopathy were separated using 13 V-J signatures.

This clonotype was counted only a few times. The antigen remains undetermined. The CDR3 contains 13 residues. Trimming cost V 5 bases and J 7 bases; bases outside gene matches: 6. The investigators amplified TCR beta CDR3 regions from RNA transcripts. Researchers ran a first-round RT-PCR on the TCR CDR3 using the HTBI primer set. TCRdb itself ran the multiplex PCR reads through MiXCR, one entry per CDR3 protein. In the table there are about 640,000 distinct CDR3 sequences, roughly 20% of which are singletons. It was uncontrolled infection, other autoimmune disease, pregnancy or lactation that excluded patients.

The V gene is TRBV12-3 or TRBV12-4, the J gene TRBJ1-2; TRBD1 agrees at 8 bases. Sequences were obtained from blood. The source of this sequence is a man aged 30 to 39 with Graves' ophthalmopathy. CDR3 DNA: TGTGCCAGCAGTGGGACAGGTTTCGCTGGCTACACCTTC. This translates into CASSGTGFAGYTF.